The 3 T cell receptor beta chains presented below share a single source sample, sequenced in a study of T cell changes during pregnancy in multiple sclerosis. Data came from immunoSEQ multiplex PCR; TCRdb stores just in-frame clones and leaves some out. The sample contains around 63,000 clones, 75% to 95% of which appear only once. The specimen comprised peripheral blood, sampled in the third trimester of pregnancy. The receptors shown here come from a female donor in good health, enrolled as a control in a pregnancy study.

The chain recombines TRBV18 with TRBJ2-7, with 9 bases fitting TRBD2. Looked up from germline, CDR1 is KGHSH and CDR2 is LQKENI. Germline trimming cut 1 base from V and 2 bases from J; bases unmatched to any gene: 12. CDR3 length: 18 amino acids. The DNA for the CDR3 is TGTGCCAGCTCACCACTCGGACAGATGACTAGCGGAACCTACGAGCAGTACTTC. This codes for CASSPLGQMTSGTYEQYF.

This chain joins TRBV19 and TRBJ2-6; D remains ambiguous. V shed 1 base and J shed 0 bases, with 4 bases lying between them. The V gene's germline CDR1 is LNHDA and CDR2 SQIVND (reference sequence). The CDR3 has 15 amino acids. CDR3 nucleotide sequence: TGTGCCAGTAGTATAGGCAGCTCTGGGGCCAACGTCCTGACTTTC. It translates to CASSIGSSGANVLTF.

This chain connects TRBV19 to TRBJ2-5; 10 nucleotides align to TRBD2. V was clipped by 3 bases and J by 5 bases; unmatched bases: 15. There are 18 residues in the CDR3. Germline CDR1 and CDR2: LNHDA and SQIVND (reference sequence). In DNA, the CDR3 is TGTGCCAGTAGTATCTCCCTAGCGGGAGTTAGGGCCAGTGAGACCCAGTACTTC. Translating gives CASSISLAGVRASETQYF.